This TCR beta chain was observed in a study of read filtering for tumor transcriptome and immune sequencing. The wider study: The cohort had 17 to 20 men and more than 11 women aged roughly 45 to 90, mean around 63 years. General study results and limits: RNA-seq captured clonotypes less deeply and reliably than IR-seq. Around 82% of IR-seq clonotypes had a single read, yet these held approximately 4% of reads. Dropping single-read clonotypes raised IR-seq and RNA-seq shared-clonotype correlation.

The library was built from roughly 400 ng RNA with molecular barcoded adaptors for alpha/delta and beta/gamma chains. MiXCR, applied by TCRdb to the reads, yields one record per CDR3 protein. The sample lists around 29,000 distinct CDR3 sequences; approximately 15% were seen once. This clonotype was seen ten or more times. Antigen unknown. The sequenced sample consisted of a population of CD138-negative cells sorted from bone marrow. The receptor was derived from a donor older than 35 with multiple myeloma.

The CDR3 nucleotides read TGTGCCAGCGCTACTAGCGGGACCGGGGATGAGCAGTTCTTC. Encoded protein: CASATSGTGDEQFF. V and J are TRBV6-1 and TRBJ2-1, with TRBD2 matching over 10 bases. CDR1 MNHNS and CDR2 SASEGT come from the germline V gene. This CDR3 region has 14 residues. V gave up 8 bases and J gave up 8 bases; unmatched junction bases: 9.